The next 23 T cell receptor beta chains were all read from a single sample in a study of post-analysis software for immune sequencing data. Their cognate antigens are unknown. General study findings and limits: Comparison of patients with controls showed roughly five TRBV segments more frequent in patients, TRBV5-6, TRBV5-1 and TRBV20-1 among them.

The TCR beta cDNA libraries contained unique molecular identifiers. Via MiXCR, TCRdb re-called the PCR reads, giving one row per CDR3 protein. The data contain about 570,000 distinct CDR3 sequences, about a third of them singletons. What was sequenced was blood. Every receptor here comes from a girl aged 2 to 17 with multiple sclerosis.

This clonotype was observed many times. V and J are TRBV10-3 and TRBJ2-3, with D possibly TRBD2 on 5 matching bases. Germline loops: CDR1 ENHRY, CDR2 SYGVKD. The CDR3 length is 12 residues. Trimming left V 11 bases short and J 4 bases short, with 13 bases between. The CDR3 sequence is CAVTGNPDTQYF. For the CDR3, the DNA is TGTGCCGTTACGGGGAACCCAGATACGCAGTATTTT.

In this sample, this clonotype turned up many times. This chain joins TRBV9 and TRBJ1-2; TRBD1 matches at 8 bases. Trimming cost V 0 bases and J 4 bases; bases outside gene matches: 8. There are 16 residues in the CDR3. The germline gives CDR1 SGDLS, CDR2 YYNGEE. The CDR3 reads CASSVDRRGTGYGYTF. CDR3 DNA sequence: TGTGCCAGCAGCGTAGATCGCCGGGGGACAGGCTATGGCTACACCTTC.

The gene calls are TRBV28 and TRBJ1-5; the D gene is possibly TRBD1 (6 bases). CDR3 length: 15 residues. CDR1 is MDHEN and CDR2 is SYDVKM in the germline V gene. V was shortened by 6 bases and J by 2 bases, with 14 bases between the two germline ends. CDR3 nucleotide sequence: TGTGCCAGCAGCCCGGACAGATTGGGCAATCAGCCCCAGCATTTT. Protein sequence: CASSPDRLGNQPQHF.

This clonotype showed up just a few times. The chain links TRBV15 to TRBJ1-6; D is uncertain. The CDR3 is made up of 15 amino acids. Germline CDR1 LNHNV, CDR2 YYDKDF (reference sequence). V was trimmed by 0 bases and J by 10 bases, leaving 13 bases between them. The CDR3 spells CATSRDLGRSSPLHF. The CDR3 coding sequence is TGTGCCACCAGCAGAGATTTGGGCAGGAGCTCACCCCTCCACTTT.

A remark on this clonotype: The conserved phenylalanine or tryptophan normally closing the CDR3 is absent here, so this likely arose from a read error. This sequence joins TRBV29-1 and TRBJ1-2; possibly TRBD1 for D (5 bases). The germline V gene encodes CDR1 SQVTM and CDR2 ANQGSEA. Trimming left V 6 bases short and J 5 bases short, with 13 bases between. The CDR3 length is 12 residues. The CDR3 DNA is TGCAGCGTCCGGGAGGGGAGGTATGGCTACACCGTC. Translating gives CSVREGRYGYTV.

The rearrangement joins TRBV11-1 to TRBJ1-1; 10 bases are a match to TRBD1. Germline values: CDR1 SGHAT, CDR2 FQDESV (reference sequence). V trimming: 2 bases; J trimming: 3 bases; junction bases outside the gene matches: 6. The CDR3 consists of 16 residues. The CDR3 DNA follows: TGTGCCAGCAGCTTATCGGGACAGGGGCCTTACACTGAAGCTTTCTTT. This translates into CASSLSGQGPYTEAFF.

This clonotype was seen a few times. V and J are TRBV7-2 and TRBJ1-2; D possibly corresponds to TRBD1 (6 bases). This CDR3 is built from 13 residues. Trimming cost V 3 bases and J 4 bases, with 9 bases left between them. The germline V gene has CDR1 SGHTA and CDR2 FQGNSA. For the CDR3, the DNA is TGTGCCAGCAGCTTTGGGACAAGCTATGGCTACACCTTC. Translation: CASSFGTSYGYTF.

In this sample, this clonotype turned up a few times. V gene TRBV7-2 combines with J gene TRBJ1-5, with D hard to call. CDR3 length equals 14 residues. With 1 base removed from V and 7 bases from J, the gap between germline ends came to 11 bases. The germline CDR1 and CDR2 sequences are SGHTA and FQGNSA. In nucleotides, the CDR3 is TGTGCCAGCAGCTTAGATCGAGGGTCCCAGCCCCAGCATTTT. It specifies CASSLDRGSQPQHF.

This clonotype was observed a few times. V and J are TRBV12-3 or TRBV12-4 and TRBJ1-1, with D hard to call. The CDR3 is 13 residues long. Deletions cut 1 base from V and 5 bases from J, with 8 bases between. The CDR3 region has the DNA TGTGCCAGCAGTTTAGGTACACTTACTGAAGCTTTCTTT. Translated, it gives CASSLGTLTEAFF.

CDR3 amino acids: CASSLGQNSPLHF. CDR3 nucleotide sequence: TGTGCCAGCAGCTTGGGACAGAATTCACCCCTCCACTTT. V usage is TRBV5-5 and J usage is TRBJ1-6; tentatively, D is TRBD1 (5 bases). The germline gives CDR1 SGHKS, CDR2 YYEKEE (reference sequence). The length of the CDR3 is 13 residues. Trimming took off 0 bases at V and 7 bases at J, with 5 bases between the two ends.

This clonotype was observed a few times. The chain recombines TRBV20-1 with TRBJ1-1; D is unresolved. The CDR3 is 14 amino acids. Germline lookup yields CDR1 DFQATT and CDR2 SNEGSKA (reference sequence). Deletions cut 0 bases from V and 0 bases from J, with 8 bases between. The CDR3 spells CSARENRLNTEAFF. CDR3 DNA sequence: TGCAGTGCTAGAGAGAACAGACTGAACACTGAAGCTTTCTTT.

The chain joins TRBV6-6 to TRBJ2-5, with D maybe TRBD1 (6 bases). This CDR3 has 16 residues. CDR1 is MNHNY, CDR2 SVGAGI, per germline (reference sequence). V was shortened by 2 bases and J by 2 bases, with 15 bases between the two germline ends. The CDR3 loop is CASSYPAQGFQETQYF. In DNA, the CDR3 is TGTGCCAGCAGTTACCCCGCACAGGGATTTCAAGAGACCCAGTACTTC.

This chain uses TRBV10-3 with TRBJ2-3; D may correspond to TRBD1 or TRBD2 (5 bases each). CDR1 ENHRY and CDR2 SYGVKD come from the germline V gene. The CDR3 spans 16 residues. With 2 bases removed from V and 0 bases from J, the gap between germline ends came to 12 bases. The CDR3 sequence: CAISEAERDSTDTQYF. The CDR3 nucleotides are TGTGCCATCAGTGAGGCAGAGAGGGACAGCACAGATACGCAGTATTTT.

The V call is TRBV29-1, the J call TRBJ2-1, with 8 bases identical to TRBD1. The CDR3 sequence is 12 residues long. CDR1 and CDR2 from the germline V gene are SQVTM and ANQGSEA. V gave up 7 bases and J gave up 8 bases; unmatched junction bases: 7. CDR3: CSAGQGWDEQFF. The CDR3 nucleotides read TGCAGCGCCGGACAGGGCTGGGATGAGCAGTTCTTC.

The chain has TRBV11-2 and TRBJ2-5, with 8 bases fitting TRBD1. Germline V CDR1 and CDR2: SGHAT, FQNNGV. Trimming at V came to 5 bases and at J to 2 bases, leaving 13 bases not matched to a gene. This CDR3 is 17 amino acids long. CDR3 nucleotide sequence: TGTGCCAGCAGCCCGACAATAAGACAGGGGCCTCAAGAGACCCAGTACTTC. Translating it yields CASSPTIRQGPQETQYF. The full variable domain, its missing parts supplied by reference TRBV11-2 and TRBJ2-5, is EAGVAQSPRYKIIEKRQSVAFWCNPISGHATLYWYQQILGQGPKLLIQFQNNGVVDDSQLPKDRFSAERLKGVDSTLKIQPAKLEDSAVYLCASSPTIRQGPQETQYFGPGTRLLVL.

Written as DNA, the CDR3 is TGTGCCAGCAGTTTGGACAGGGGCGGAGAGCAGCCCCAGCATTTT. Amino acid sequence: CASSLDRGGEQPQHF. The chain has TRBV12-3 or TRBV12-4 and TRBJ1-5; 9 bases are shared with TRBD1. The V segment lost 3 bases and the J segment 7 bases; nucleotides outside the gene matches: 7. CDR3 size: 15 residues.

This clonotype appeared a few times. The genes are TRBV6-5 and TRBJ2-7; 14 bases fit TRBD2. This CDR3 contains 14 residues. CDR1 MNHEY and CDR2 SVGAGI come from the germline V gene. CDR3 bases: TGTGCTTCAGGGGGTGGGACTAGCGGGGGTGAGGAGTACTTC. Translated: CASGGGTSGGEEYF.

A word on this clonotype: At one boundary the junction diverges from the germline segment, which might be a read error. The DNA of the CDR3 is TGTGCCCGCAGCCAAGGACAGGGACCCTATGGCCACACCTTC. As protein: CARSQGQGPYGHTF. The chain employs TRBV12-3 or TRBV12-4 and TRBJ1-2; 8 positions match TRBD1. The CDR3 runs 14 residues.

There are many counts of this clonotype. The V gene is TRBV12-3 or TRBV12-4, the J gene TRBJ1-5; D is uncertain. The ends were cut back, 3 bases at V and 0 bases at J, with 3 bases in the middle. The CDR3 length is 13 residues. The CDR3 is CASSFGSNQPQHF. CDR3 in DNA: TGTGCCAGCAGTTTTGGTAGCAATCAGCCCCAGCATTTT.

The V and J genes are TRBV20-1 and TRBJ2-1; 10 nucleotides match TRBD2. The CDR3 length is 15 residues. With 2 bases clipped from V and 7 bases from J, the junction kept 8 bases outside the gene matches. The germline V gene encodes CDR1 DFQATT and CDR2 SNEGSKA (reference sequence). The CDR3 protein is CSARRPLAGENEQFF. CDR3 bases: TGCAGTGCTAGAAGACCCCTAGCGGGGGAAAATGAGCAGTTCTTC.

The J gene is TRBJ2-7, the V gene TRBV10-3; no definite D call. This CDR3 is built from 11 residues. Trimming took off 10 bases at V and 1 base at J, with 8 bases between the two ends. CDR1 is ENHRY and CDR2 is SYGVKD in the germline V gene. CDR3 in DNA: TGTGCCACCGGAACTTCCTACGAGCAGTACTTC. The encoded protein is CATGTSYEQYF.

This clonotype occurred a few times. The V call is TRBV3-1, the J call TRBJ2-1; D uncertain. Trimming shortened V by 3 bases and J by 0 bases, and 6 bases separated the two germline ends. The germline V gene has CDR1 LGHDT and CDR2 YNNKEL (reference sequence). This CDR3 has 14 amino acids. CDR3: CASSHPVSYNEQFF. The CDR3 DNA reads as TGTGCCAGCAGCCATCCTGTCTCCTACAATGAGCAGTTCTTC.

This chain connects TRBV5-1 to TRBJ2-7, with D tentatively TRBD2 (6 bases). In germline, CDR1 is SGHRS, CDR2 YFSETQ. This CDR3 region has 17 residues. With 0 bases removed from V and 0 bases from J, the gap between germline ends came to 16 bases. The CDR3 here is CASSLEFGGYGSYEQYF. In DNA, the CDR3 is TGCGCCAGCAGCTTGGAGTTTGGGGGGTATGGCTCCTACGAGCAGTACTTC.